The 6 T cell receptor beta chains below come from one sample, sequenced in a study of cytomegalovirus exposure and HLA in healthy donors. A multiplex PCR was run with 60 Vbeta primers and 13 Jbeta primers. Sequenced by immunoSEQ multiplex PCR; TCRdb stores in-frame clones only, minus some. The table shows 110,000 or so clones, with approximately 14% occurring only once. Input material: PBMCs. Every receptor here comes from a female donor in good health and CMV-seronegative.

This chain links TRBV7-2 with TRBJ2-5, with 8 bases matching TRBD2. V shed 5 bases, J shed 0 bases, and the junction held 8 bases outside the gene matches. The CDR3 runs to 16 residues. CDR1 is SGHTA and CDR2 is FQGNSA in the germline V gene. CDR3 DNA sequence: TGTGCCAGCAGCCGAGGCGCTAGCGGGTACCAAGAGACCCAGTACTTC. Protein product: CASSRGASGYQETQYF.

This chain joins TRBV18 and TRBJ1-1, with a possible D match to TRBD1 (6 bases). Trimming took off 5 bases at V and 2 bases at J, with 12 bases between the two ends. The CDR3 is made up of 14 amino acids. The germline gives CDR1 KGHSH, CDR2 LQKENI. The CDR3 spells CASSSNRANTEAFF. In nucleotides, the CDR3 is TGTGCCAGCTCATCAAACAGGGCTAACACTGAAGCTTTCTTT.

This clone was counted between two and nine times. CDR3 in amino acids: CAWKRAGNTIYF. CDR3 in DNA: TGTGCCTGGAAGCGGGCTGGAAACACCATATATTTT. The J gene is TRBJ1-3, the V gene TRBV30; no firm D call. Per germline, CDR1 GTSNPN and CDR2 SVGIG (reference sequence). The CDR3 has 12 residues. The V gene lost 4 bases and the J gene lost 2 bases, with 6 bases spanning the gap.

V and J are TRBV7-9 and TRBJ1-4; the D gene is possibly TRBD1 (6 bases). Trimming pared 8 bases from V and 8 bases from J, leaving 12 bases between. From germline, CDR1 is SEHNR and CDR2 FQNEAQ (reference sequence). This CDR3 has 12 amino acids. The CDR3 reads CASSYRVEKLFF. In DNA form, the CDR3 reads TGTGCCAGCTCCTACAGGGTGGAAAAACTGTTTTTT.

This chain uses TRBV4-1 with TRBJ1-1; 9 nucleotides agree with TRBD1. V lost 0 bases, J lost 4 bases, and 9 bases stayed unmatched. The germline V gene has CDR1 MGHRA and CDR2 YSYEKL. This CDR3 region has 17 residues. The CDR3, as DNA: TGCGCCAGCAGCCAAGATTTCGGGGGACAGGGAGGCACTGAAGCTTTCTTT. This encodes CASSQDFGGQGGTEAFF.

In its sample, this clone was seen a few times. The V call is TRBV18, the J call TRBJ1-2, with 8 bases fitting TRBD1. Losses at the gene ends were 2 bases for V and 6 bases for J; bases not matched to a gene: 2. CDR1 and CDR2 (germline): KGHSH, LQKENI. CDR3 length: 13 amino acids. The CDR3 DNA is TGTGCCAGCTCACCAGGGGACAGGCATGGCTACACCTTC. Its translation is CASSPGDRHGYTF.